This T cell receptor beta chain was obtained from a study of T cell responses to AZD1222 COVID-19 vaccine. Germline CDR1 reads SNHLY; CDR2 reads FYNNEI. The CDR3 runs to 15 residues. Trimming removed 4 bases at V and 4 bases at J, with 15 bases between. As to this clone: What it binds is unknown.

Some clones are missing from TCRdb's copy, which holds only in-frame ones; the method was immunoSEQ multiplex PCR. The sample gives some 140,000 clones, roughly 89% of which show up once; 1.9% is in the top ten. Findings of the study overall: With dominance at 160-218 and 743-854, vaccine-associated CD4 TCRs spanned spike. At baseline, seropositivity was found in only a handful of AZD1222 recipients.

The chain is built from TRBV2 and TRBJ2-3; maybe TRBD1 (5 bases). Here the sequenced sample was peripheral blood, taken on day 0 of AZD1222 vaccination. The TCR comes from an adult in good health. The CDR3 protein is CASSARRRGPDTQYF. The CDR3 region has the DNA TGTGCCAGCAGTGCTAGGAGAAGGGGCCCAGATACGCAGTATTTT.